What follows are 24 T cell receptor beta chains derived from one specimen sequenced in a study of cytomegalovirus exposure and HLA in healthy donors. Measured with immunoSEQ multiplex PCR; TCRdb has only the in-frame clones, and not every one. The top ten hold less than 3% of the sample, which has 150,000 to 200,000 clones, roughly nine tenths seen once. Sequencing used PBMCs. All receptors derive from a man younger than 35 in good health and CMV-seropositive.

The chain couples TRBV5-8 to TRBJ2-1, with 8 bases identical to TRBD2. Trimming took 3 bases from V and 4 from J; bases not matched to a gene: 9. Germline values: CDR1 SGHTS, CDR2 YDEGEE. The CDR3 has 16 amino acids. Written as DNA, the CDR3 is TGTGCCAGCAGCTCCTTTAGCGGGGCGACTTACAATGAGCAGTTCTTC. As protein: CASSSFSGATYNEQFF.

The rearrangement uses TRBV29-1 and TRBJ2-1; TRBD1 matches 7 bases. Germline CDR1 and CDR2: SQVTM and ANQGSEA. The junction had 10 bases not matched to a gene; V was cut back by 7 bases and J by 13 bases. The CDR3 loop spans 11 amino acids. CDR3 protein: CSGTTGIDQFF. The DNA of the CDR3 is TGCAGCGGAACGACAGGGATTGACCAGTTCTTC.

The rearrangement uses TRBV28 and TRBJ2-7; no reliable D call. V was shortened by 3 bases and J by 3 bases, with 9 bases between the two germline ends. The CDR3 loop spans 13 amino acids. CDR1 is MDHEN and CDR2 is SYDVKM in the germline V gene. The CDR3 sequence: CASSLQQDYEQYF. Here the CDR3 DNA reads TGTGCCAGCAGTTTGCAACAAGACTACGAGCAGTACTTC. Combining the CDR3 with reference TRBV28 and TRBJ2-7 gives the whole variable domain DVKVTQSSRYLVKRTGEKVFLECVQDMDHENMFWYRQDPGLGLRLIYFSYDVKMKEKGDIPEGYSVSREKKERFSLILESASTNQTSMYLCASSLQQDYEQYFGPGTRLTVT.

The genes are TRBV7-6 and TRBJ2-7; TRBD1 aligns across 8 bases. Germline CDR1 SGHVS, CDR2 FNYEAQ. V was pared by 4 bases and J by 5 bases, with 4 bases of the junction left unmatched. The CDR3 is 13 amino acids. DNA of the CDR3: TGTGCCAGCAGCTCGTGGGACAGGAACGAGCAGTACTTC. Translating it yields CASSSWDRNEQYF.

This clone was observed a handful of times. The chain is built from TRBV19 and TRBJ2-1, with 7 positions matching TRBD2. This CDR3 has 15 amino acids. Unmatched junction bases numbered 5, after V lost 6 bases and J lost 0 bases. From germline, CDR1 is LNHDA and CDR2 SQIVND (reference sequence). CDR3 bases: TGTGCCAGTAGCCCAGCGGGGAACTCCTACAATGAGCAGTTCTTC. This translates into CASSPAGNSYNEQFF.

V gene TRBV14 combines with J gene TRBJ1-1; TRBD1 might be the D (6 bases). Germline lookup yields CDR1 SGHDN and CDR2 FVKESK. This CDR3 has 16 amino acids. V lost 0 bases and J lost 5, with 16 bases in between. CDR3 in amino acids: CASSQDQGRGWTEAFF. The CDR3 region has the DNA TGTGCCAGCAGCCAAGACCAAGGTAGGGGGTGGACTGAAGCTTTCTTT.

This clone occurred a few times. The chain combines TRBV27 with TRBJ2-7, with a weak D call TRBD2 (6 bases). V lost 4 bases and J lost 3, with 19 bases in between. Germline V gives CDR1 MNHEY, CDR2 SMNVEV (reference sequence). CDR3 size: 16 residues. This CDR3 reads CASSSSLVRELYEQYF. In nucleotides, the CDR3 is TGTGCCAGCAGTTCTTCCCTGGTCCGGGAGCTCTACGAGCAGTACTTC.

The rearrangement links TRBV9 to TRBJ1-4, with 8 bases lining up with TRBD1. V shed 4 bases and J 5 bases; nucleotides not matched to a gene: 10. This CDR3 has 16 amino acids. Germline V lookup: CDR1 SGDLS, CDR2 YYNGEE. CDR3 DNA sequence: TGTGCCAGCAGCCCCTCTAAGGGACAGGTGAATGAAAAACTGTTTTTT. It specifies CASSPSKGQVNEKLFF.

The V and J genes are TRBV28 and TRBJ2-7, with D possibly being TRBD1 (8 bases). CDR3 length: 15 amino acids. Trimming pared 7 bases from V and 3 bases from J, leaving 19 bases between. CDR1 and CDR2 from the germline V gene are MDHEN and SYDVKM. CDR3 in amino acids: CASTGGPGGLYEQYF. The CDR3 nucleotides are TGTGCCAGCACGGGAGGCCCAGGGGGCCTCTACGAGCAGTACTTC.

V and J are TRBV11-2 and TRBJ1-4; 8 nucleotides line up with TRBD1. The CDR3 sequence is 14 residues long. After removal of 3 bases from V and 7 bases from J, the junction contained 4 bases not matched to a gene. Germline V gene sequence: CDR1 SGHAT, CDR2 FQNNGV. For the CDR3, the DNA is TGTGCCAGCAGCTTCTCAGGGGGCGGTGAAAAACTGTTTTTT. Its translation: CASSFSGGGEKLFF.

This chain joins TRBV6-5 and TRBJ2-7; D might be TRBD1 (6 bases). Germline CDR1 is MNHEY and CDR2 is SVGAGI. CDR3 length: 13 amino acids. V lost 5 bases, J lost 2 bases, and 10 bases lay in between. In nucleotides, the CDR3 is TGTGCCAGCAGTGGGACAAACCCCTACGAGCAGTACTTC. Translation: CASSGTNPYEQYF.

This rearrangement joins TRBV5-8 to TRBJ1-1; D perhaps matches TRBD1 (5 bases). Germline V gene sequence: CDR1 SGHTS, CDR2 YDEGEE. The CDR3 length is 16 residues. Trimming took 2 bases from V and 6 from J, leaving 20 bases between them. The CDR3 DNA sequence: TGTGCCAGCAGCTTCTCTTCCCTCCCCAGGGTCCCTGAAGCTTTCTTT. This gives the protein CASSFSSLPRVPEAFF.

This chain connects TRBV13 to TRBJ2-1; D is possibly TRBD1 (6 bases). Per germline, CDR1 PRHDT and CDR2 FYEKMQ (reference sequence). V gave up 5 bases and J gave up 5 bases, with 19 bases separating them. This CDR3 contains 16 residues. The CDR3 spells CASSTQQGGQDNEQFF. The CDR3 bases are TGTGCCAGCAGCACCCAACAGGGTGGGCAGGACAATGAGCAGTTCTTC.

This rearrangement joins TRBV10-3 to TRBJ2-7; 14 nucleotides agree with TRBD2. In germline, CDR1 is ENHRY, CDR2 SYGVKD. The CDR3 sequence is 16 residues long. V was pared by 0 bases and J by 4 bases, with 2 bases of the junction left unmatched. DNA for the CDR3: TGTGCCATCAGTGAGTCAGGGACTAGCGGGAGATACGAGCAGTACTTC. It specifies CAISESGTSGRYEQYF.

CDR3 nucleotides: TGTGCCAGCAGTCAGACAGGGTTGGGCGAGCAGTACTTC. Protein product: CASSQTGLGEQYF. The chain recombines TRBV25-1 with TRBJ2-7; 7 nucleotides match TRBD1. Germline CDR1 MGHDK, CDR2 SYGVNS. Trimming took 5 bases from V and 6 from J; bases not matched to a gene: 7. This CDR3 spans 13 amino acids.

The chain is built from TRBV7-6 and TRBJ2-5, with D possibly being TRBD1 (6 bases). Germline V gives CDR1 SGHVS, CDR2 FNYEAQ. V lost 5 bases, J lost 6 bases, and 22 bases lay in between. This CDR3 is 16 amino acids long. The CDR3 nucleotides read TGTGCCAGCAGCCGGGAACGGCTTGGGGGCGCGAAGACCCAGTACTTC. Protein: CASSRERLGGAKTQYF.

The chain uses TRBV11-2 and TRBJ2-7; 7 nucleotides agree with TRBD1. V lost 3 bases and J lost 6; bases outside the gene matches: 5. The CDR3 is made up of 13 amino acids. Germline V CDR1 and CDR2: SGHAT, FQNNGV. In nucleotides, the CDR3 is TGTGCCAGCAGCTTGAGGGACAGCTCCGAGCAGTACTTC. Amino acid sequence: CASSLRDSSEQYF.

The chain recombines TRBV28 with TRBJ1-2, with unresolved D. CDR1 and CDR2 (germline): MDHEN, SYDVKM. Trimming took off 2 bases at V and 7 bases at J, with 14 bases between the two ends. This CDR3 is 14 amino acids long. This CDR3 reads CASSLPPKGGGYTF. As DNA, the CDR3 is TGTGCCAGCAGTTTACCACCTAAAGGCGGTGGCTACACCTTC.

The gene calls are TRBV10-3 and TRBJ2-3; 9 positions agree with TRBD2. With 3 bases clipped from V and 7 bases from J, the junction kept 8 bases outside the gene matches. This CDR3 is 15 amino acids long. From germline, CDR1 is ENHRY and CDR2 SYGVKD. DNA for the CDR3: TGTGCCATCAGTGACCCGGGACTAGCCGGTAATACGCAGTATTTT. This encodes CAISDPGLAGNTQYF.

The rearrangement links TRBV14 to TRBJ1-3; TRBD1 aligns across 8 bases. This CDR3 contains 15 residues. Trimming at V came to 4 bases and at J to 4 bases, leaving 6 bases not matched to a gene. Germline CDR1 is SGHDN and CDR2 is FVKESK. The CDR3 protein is CASSPGRGPGNTIYF. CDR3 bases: TGTGCCAGCAGCCCAGGCAGGGGGCCCGGAAACACCATATATTTT.

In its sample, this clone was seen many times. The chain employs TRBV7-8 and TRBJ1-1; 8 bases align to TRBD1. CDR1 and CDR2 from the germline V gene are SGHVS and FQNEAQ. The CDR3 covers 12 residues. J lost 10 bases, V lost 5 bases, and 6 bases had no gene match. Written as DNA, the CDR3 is TGTGCCAGCAGCCTCGACAGGGGTCCAGCTTTCTTT. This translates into CASSLDRGPAFF.

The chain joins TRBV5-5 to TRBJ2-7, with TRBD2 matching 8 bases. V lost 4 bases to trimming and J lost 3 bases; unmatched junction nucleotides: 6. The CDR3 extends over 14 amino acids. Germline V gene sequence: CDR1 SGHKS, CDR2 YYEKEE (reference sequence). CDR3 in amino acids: CASSLASGSYEQYF. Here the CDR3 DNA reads TGTGCCAGCAGCCTAGCCAGCGGGAGCTACGAGCAGTACTTC.

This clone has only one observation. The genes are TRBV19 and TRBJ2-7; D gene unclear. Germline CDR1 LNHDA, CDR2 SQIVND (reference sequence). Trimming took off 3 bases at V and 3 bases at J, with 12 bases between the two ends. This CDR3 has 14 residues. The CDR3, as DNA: TGTGCCAGTAGTATCCAAATTTCCAACTACGAGCAGTACTTC. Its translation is CASSIQISNYEQYF.

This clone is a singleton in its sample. In DNA, the CDR3 is TGCGCCAGCAGCCAAGATTGGACTGTCAATGAGCAGTTCTTC. This codes for CASSQDWTVNEQFF. The chain couples TRBV4-3 to TRBJ2-1; D might be TRBD2 (5 bases). The germline V gene has CDR1 LGHNA and CDR2 YSLEER. Between the trimmed V and J ends, which lost 0 bases and 6 bases, there was a span of 9 bases. This CDR3 comprises 14 residues.